These T cell receptor beta chains were read from a single sample in a study of T cell repertoires in cytomegalovirus infection. TCRdb re-called the reads with MiXCR, one entry per CDR3 protein. Of 200,000 to 250,000 distinct CDR3 sequences in the sample, about 23% are singletons; the top ten hold about 20%. The sample consisted of CD8+ T cells from PBMCs. All receptors come from a human donor in good health (CMV status not recorded). Some clones in this sample may be carry-over from other donors' samples. Both conserved end residues are part of each CDR3. A D gene is named only where the DNA matches it firmly. Size tells how often a clone was seen (once, few, many) or the class of an expanded clone, and some rows leave it out.

v_gene	j_gene	abundance	d_gene	CDR3nt	CDR3aa
TRBV11-2	TRBJ2-7	many	TRBD2	TGTGCCAGCAGCCTAAGCGGGGGGGCCCCCTACGAGCAGTACTTC	CASSLSGGAPYEQYF
TRBV7-8	TRBJ2-6	few	TRBD1	TGTGCCAGCAGCCCCCGGGACAGCGCCTCTGGGGCCAACGTCCTGACTTTC	CASSPRDSASGANVLTF
TRBV7-9	TRBJ2-3	many	TRBD1	TGTGCCAGCGGCGACAGGGGAAGCACAGATACGCAGTATTTT	CASGDRGSTDTQYF
TRBV5-6	TRBJ2-1	.	TRBD2	TGTGCCAGCAGCCCACGACTAGCTCGGTTCTTC	CASSPRLARFF
TRBV20-1	TRBJ2-7	.	TRBD1	TGCAGTGCTACTGGGACAGGAAGCTACGAGCAGTACTTC	CSATGTGSYEQYF
TRBV20-1	TRBJ2-7	few	TRBD2	TGCAGTCTCATGTCCAGCGGGGCCTACGAGCAGTACTTC	CSLMSSGAYEQYF
TRBV12-3/TRBV12-4	TRBJ2-7	many	TRBD2	TGTGCCAGCAGCTTCGGCGGGGGCTACGAGCAGTACTTC	CASSFGGGYEQYF
TRBV30	TRBJ2-1	few	TRBD2	TGTGCCTGGAGTGTACGGGATTCCGGACTAGGCAATGAGCAGTTCTTC	CAWSVRDSGLGNEQFF
TRBV6-1	TRBJ2-3	.	TRBD2	TGTGCCAGCAGTCGACTAGCGGGGGGCGGGGATACGCAGTATTTT	CASSRLAGGGDTQYF
TRBV7-6	TRBJ1-4	.	.	TGTGCCAGCAGCTTAACCCAGGGAGGGGTTTTGGTTGAAAAACTGTTTTTT	CASSLTQGGVLVEKLFF
TRBV29-1	TRBJ2-1	.	TRBD2	TGCAGCGTTGTGGGCTCTAGCGGGGGGGAAATTTCCTACAATGAGCAGTTCTTC	CSVVGSSGGEISYNEQFF
TRBV23-1	TRBJ1-5	few	TRBD1	TGCGCCAGCAGTCAATCAAAACAGGGGAAGAATCAGCCCCAGCATTTT	CASSQSKQGKNQPQHF